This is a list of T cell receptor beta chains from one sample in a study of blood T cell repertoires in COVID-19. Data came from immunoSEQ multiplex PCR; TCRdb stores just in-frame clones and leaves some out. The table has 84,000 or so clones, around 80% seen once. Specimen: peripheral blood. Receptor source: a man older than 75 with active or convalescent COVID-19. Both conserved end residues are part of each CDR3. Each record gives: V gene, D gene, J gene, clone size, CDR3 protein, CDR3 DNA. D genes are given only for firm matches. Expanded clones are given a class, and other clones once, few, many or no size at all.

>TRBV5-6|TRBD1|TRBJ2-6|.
CASSLEFSDRLGANVLTF
TGTGCCAGCAGCTTGGAATTCTCGGACAGGTTGGGGGCCAACGTCCTGACTTTC
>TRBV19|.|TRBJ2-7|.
CASSPLGDYEQYF
TGTGCCAGTAGTCCACTGGGCGATTACGAGCAGTACTTC
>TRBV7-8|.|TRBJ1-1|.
CASSADINTEAFF
TGTGCCAGCAGCGCGGACATTAACACTGAAGCTTTCTTT
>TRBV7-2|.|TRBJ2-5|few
CASTLRGRRAQETQYF
TGTGCCAGCACTCTAAGAGGGCGGCGGGCTCAAGAGACCCAGTACTTC
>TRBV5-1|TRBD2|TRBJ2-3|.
CASSSVAGLSDTQYF
TGCGCCAGCAGCTCCGTAGCGGGGTTGTCAGATACGCAGTATTTT
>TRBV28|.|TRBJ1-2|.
CASRRRVGYYGYTF
TGTGCCAGCAGGCGCCGGGTGGGTTACTATGGCTACACCTTC
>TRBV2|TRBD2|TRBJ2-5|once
CAGSRSGGETQYF
TGTGCCGGCTCCAGGAGCGGGGGAGAGACCCAGTACTTC
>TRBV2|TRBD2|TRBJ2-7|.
CASSSGGAREQYF
TGTGCCAGCAGTAGCGGGGGGGCCCGCGAGCAGTACTTC
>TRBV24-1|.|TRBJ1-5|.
CATSETGNQPQHF
TGTGCCACCAGTGAAACAGGTAATCAGCCCCAGCATTTT
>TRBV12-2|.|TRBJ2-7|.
CASRLYSPHQLYEQYF
TGTGCAAGTCGCTTATACAGCCCTCACCAACTCTACGAGCAGTACTTC
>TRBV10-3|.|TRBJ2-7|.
CAISQSGSEQYF
TGTGCCATCAGTCAATCAGGGTCCGAGCAGTACTTC
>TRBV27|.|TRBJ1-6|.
CASNRLGGPLHF
TGTGCCAGCAACCGCTTGGGGGGGCCCCTCCACTTT
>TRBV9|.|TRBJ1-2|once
CASSATEYGYTF
TGTGCCAGCAGCGCAACGGAGTATGGCTACACCTTC
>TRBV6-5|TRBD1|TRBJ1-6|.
CASSLRDRGSPLHF
TGTGCCAGCAGTCTCCGGGACAGGGGGTCACCCCTCCACTTT
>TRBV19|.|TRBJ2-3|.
CASSIAPGVAGRDTQYF
TGTGCCAGTAGTATCGCCCCGGGAGTGGCGGGTAGGGATACGCAGTATTTT
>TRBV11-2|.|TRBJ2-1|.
CASSLARTGLIYNEQFF
TGTGCCAGCAGCTTAGCTCGAACGGGACTGATATACAATGAGCAGTTCTTC
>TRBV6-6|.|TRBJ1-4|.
CASRNLGNANEKLFF
TGTGCCAGCAGGAACTTGGGCAACGCTAATGAAAAACTGTTTTTT
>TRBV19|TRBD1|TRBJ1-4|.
CASSIPGTAEKLFF
TGTGCCAGTAGTATCCCTGGGACAGCGGAAAAACTGTTTTTT
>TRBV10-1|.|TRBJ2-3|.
CASSEAPSLDTQYF
TGCGCCAGCAGTGAGGCACCGAGCCTAGATACGCAGTATTTT
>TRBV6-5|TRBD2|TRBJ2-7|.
CASSYSILAGYEQYF
TGTGCCAGCAGTTACTCGATTCTAGCGGGCTACGAGCAGTACTTC
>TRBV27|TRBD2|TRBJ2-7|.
CASSPYSSGRNYEQYF
TGTGCCAGCAGTCCATACTCTAGCGGGAGAAACTACGAGCAGTACTTC
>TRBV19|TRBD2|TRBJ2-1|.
CASSPPPKLAGGLDEQFF
TGTGCCAGTAGTCCTCCCCCTAAACTAGCGGGGGGTTTGGATGAGCAGTTCTTC
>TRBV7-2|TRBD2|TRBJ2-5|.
CASSLVQRGGETQYF
TGTGCCAGCAGCTTAGTGCAGCGGGGGGGGGAGACCCAGTACTTC